The source of this T cell receptor (beta chain) is a study of OX40 agonist ivuxolimab in advanced cancers. Sequencing was performed with immunoSEQ multiplex PCR; in TCRdb, only in-frame clones are kept and a portion is missing. The sample lists 70,000 or so clones, approximately 86% occurring once. The investigators sampled blood at baseline, at cycle 4 day 1, and at cycle 7 day 1. V was trimmed by 5 bases and J by 1 base, leaving 12 bases between them. Germline-derived CDR1 and CDR2 are MDHEN and SYDVKM. This CDR3 contains 15 residues. The receptor's source is an adult with an advanced solid tumor such as melanoma, head and neck, liver or kidney cancer. The rearrangement joins TRBV28 to TRBJ1-5; no clear D gene. The material was CD4+ or CD8+ T cells sorted from blood, obtained in a trial of the OX40 agonist ivuxolimab. The CDR3 region has the DNA TGTGCCAGCAGTGTCATTGAAGGAAGCAATCAGCCCCAGCATTTT. It is translated as CASSVIEGSNQPQHF.